The 6 T cell receptor beta chains presented below share a single source sample, sequenced in a study of OX40 agonist ivuxolimab in advanced cancers. Here immunoSEQ multiplex PCR was the method, and the copy in TCRdb shows in-frame clones only, minus some. This table holds 50,000 to 75,000 clones, approximately 88% found once. Sequencing used CD4+ or CD8+ T cells sorted from blood, obtained in a trial of the OX40 agonist ivuxolimab. The receptors shown here come from an adult with an advanced solid tumor such as melanoma, head and neck, liver or kidney cancer.

The chain couples TRBV5-1 to TRBJ2-6; D perhaps matches TRBD1 (5 bases). Germline CDR1 reads SGHRS; CDR2 reads YFSETQ. This CDR3 spans 14 amino acids. Trimming shortened V by 6 bases and J by 0 bases, and 7 bases separated the two germline ends. CDR3 DNA: TGCGCCAGCAAAGGGGTCTCTGGGGCCAACGTCCTGACTTTC. Translation gives CASKGVSGANVLTF.

This clone was counted once. This sequence joins TRBV2 and TRBJ2-7; D perhaps matches TRBD2 (6 bases). CDR1 is SNHLY, CDR2 FYNNEI, per germline. The CDR3 has 13 amino acids. Trimming pared 6 bases from V and 0 bases from J, leaving 9 bases between. CDR3 DNA sequence: TGTGCCAGCAGCGGGAGCCCCTCCTACGAGCAGTACTTC. This gives the protein CASSGSPSYEQYF.

The chain is built from TRBV2 and TRBJ1-2; D is possibly TRBD1 (5 bases). The CDR3 is 14 residues long. The ends were cut back, 10 bases at V and 2 bases at J, with 17 bases in the middle. CDR1 and CDR2 (germline): SNHLY, FYNNEI. This CDR3 is CATTPPGANYGYTF. CDR3 coding DNA: TGTGCCACCACTCCCCCCGGGGCAAACTATGGCTACACCTTC.

This chain uses TRBV5-4 with TRBJ2-5; D not resolved. Germline-derived CDR1 and CDR2 are SGHNT and YYREEE (reference sequence). The CDR3 totals 11 residues. The V end lost 10 bases, the J end lost 4 bases, and 11 bases lay between the germline ends. Here the CDR3 reads CAATQGETQYF. The CDR3 coding sequence is TGTGCCGCAACACAAGGAGAGACCCAGTACTTC.

The CDR3 loop is CAWSPTAGEGTYLSNEQFF. As DNA, the CDR3 is TGTGCCTGGAGCCCTACAGCGGGAGAAGGGACCTACCTAAGCAATGAGCAGTTCTTC. This chain joins TRBV30 and TRBJ2-1; 8 nucleotides agree with TRBD2. J gave up 6 bases and V 3 bases, and 22 bases lay outside the gene matches. Germline values: CDR1 GTSNPN, CDR2 SVGIG (reference sequence). The CDR3 consists of 19 residues.

The chain couples TRBV19 to TRBJ2-5, with D perhaps matching TRBD1 (7 bases). There are 15 residues in the CDR3. V was shortened by 3 bases and J by 1 base, with 12 bases between the two germline ends. Germline CDR1 and CDR2: LNHDA and SQIVND (reference sequence). The CDR3 DNA follows: TGTGCCAGTAGTATGGGGGGACAGCGCCAAGAGACCCAGTACTTC. Translation: CASSMGGQRQETQYF.